This T cell receptor beta chain stems from a study of shared clonotypes between healthy human individuals. Only in-frame clones appear in the TCRdb table, and some are missing; sequencing was by immunoSEQ multiplex PCR. The repertoire includes millions of clones, approximately 92% of them detected once, and over 0.12% sits in the top ten. Germline assignment: CDR1 SSHAT and CDR2 FNYEAQ (reference sequence). The CDR3 covers 12 residues. A remark on this clone: An end of the junction differs from the germline gene, which may be a read error.

CD4+ cells were split into CD45RA+ naive and CD45RA-negative memory subsets. The source is a man between 18 and 35 years old in good health. The chain links TRBV7-7 to TRBJ1-4; maybe TRBD1 (5 bases). Sample: naive CD4+ T cells sorted from blood. Subset described: CD45RA+ positively selected. CDR3 amino acids: CASSPDSEKLFF. CDR3 sequence (DNA): TGTGCTAGCAGCCCCGACAGTGAAAAACTGTTTTTT. The full variable domain, completed using reference TRBV7-7 and TRBJ1-4, is GAGVSQSPRYKVTKRGQDVTLRCDPISSHATLYWYQQALGQGPEFLTYFNYEAQPDKSGLPSDRFSAERPEGSISTLTIQRTEQRDSAMYRCASSPDSEKLFFGSGTQLSVL.